The clone carrying this T cell receptor (beta chain) was counted many times. Its antigen is as yet unknown. This sample is drawn from a study of metastatic and nonmetastatic thyroid tumors. Across the whole study: For malignant and benign thyroid patients, tumor or nodule tissue and blood were the sources whose repertoires were compared.

CDR1 and CDR2 (germline): LNHDA, SQIVND (reference sequence). This CDR3 has 12 residues. Trimming pared 8 bases from V and 4 bases from J, leaving 9 bases between. How the authors handled the data: The study took CDR3 differences across clinicopathological groups and made a distant-metastasis classifier for papillary thyroid cancer from them. TCRdb re-processed the PCR reads through MiXCR. None of the V and J calls come from the authors' own analysis; TCRdb made them. The sample gives tens of thousands of clones, about 15% of which show up once; 3% to 4% is in the top ten. Among the patients, none had received any treatment before thyroid surgery. Whole-study results and caveats: Reported TCR beta diversity, measured in blood and tumor, was significantly higher for malignant thyroid tumors than for benign nodules.

The material sequenced was blood. V is TRBV19 and J is TRBJ2-1, with D hard to call. This receptor was taken from a female donor with papillary thyroid cancer or a benign thyroid nodule (not recorded which). Some clones in this sample may be carry-over from other donors' samples. CDR3 DNA: TGTGCCAGTTCTTCCCTTTACAATGAGCAGTTCTTC. Its protein product is CASSSLYNEQFF.